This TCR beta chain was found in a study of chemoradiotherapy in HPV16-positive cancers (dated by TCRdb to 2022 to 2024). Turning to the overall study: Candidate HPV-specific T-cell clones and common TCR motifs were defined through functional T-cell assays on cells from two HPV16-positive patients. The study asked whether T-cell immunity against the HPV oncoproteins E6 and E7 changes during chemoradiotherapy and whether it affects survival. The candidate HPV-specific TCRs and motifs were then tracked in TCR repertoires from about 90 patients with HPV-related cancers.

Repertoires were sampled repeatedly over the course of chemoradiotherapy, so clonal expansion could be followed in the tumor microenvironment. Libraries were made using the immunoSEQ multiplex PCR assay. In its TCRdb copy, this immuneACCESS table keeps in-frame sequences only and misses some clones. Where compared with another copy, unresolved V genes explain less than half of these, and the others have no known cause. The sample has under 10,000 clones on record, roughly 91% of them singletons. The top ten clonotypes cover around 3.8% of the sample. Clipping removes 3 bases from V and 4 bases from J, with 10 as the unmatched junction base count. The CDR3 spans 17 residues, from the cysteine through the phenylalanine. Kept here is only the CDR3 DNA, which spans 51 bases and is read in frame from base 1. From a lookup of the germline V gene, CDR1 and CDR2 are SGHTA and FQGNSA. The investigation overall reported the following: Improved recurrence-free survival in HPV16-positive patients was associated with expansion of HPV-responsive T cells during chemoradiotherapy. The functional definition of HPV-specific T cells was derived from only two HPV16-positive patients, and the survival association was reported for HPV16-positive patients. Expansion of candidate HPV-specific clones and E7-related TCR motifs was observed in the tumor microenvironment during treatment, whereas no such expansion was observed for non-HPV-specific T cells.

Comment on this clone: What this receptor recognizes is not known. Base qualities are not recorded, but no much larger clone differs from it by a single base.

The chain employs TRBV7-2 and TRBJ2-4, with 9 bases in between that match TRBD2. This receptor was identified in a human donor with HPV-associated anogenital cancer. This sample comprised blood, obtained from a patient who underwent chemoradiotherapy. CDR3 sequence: CASSFLGGGGSKNIQYF. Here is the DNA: TGTGCCAGCAGCTTCCTAGGCGGGGGGGGGTCTAAAAACATTCAGTACTTC.